This TCR beta chain was profiled in a study of patients and donors after allogeneic stem cell transplantation (dated by TCRdb to 2019 to 2021). This clonotype was seen repeatedly, ten times or more. It lacks a known antigen. It has no much larger one-base neighbor in the sample; base qualities were not kept. Receptors were amplified or captured by RT-PCR. The sample was run on a NextSeq 550. Using fastp at Q25 and MiXCR, TCRdb reprocessed the public reads and kept productive beta chains. Entries are consolidated by CDR3 protein sequence, retaining the most common genes and DNA. This sample is represented by about 410,000 distinct CDR3 sequences; 16% of them were singletons. The top ten clones comprise less than 9.5% of the sample. The CDR3, cysteine through phenylalanine, is 15 amino acids long. Kept here is only the CDR3 DNA, which spans 45 bases and is read in frame from base 1. In the germline V gene, CDR1 corresponds to SGHRS and CDR2 to YFSETQ. The junction carries 10 bases between V and J, which are trimmed by 1 base and 0 bases respectively.

The sequencing input was blood, either unsorted or a sorted T cell fraction (not recorded which). The origin of this receptor is a human donor who was either an allogeneic HSCT recipient or a stem cell or donor lymphocyte infusion donor (not recorded which). It is not recorded whose cells these are; they may come from a transplant donor. Recombination linked TRBV5-1 to TRBJ1-1, with no D gene named confidently. CDR3 protein: CASSLRTRMNTEAFF. The nucleotide sequence is given as TGCGCCAGCAGCTTGCGTACGAGGATGAACACTGAAGCTTTCTTT.